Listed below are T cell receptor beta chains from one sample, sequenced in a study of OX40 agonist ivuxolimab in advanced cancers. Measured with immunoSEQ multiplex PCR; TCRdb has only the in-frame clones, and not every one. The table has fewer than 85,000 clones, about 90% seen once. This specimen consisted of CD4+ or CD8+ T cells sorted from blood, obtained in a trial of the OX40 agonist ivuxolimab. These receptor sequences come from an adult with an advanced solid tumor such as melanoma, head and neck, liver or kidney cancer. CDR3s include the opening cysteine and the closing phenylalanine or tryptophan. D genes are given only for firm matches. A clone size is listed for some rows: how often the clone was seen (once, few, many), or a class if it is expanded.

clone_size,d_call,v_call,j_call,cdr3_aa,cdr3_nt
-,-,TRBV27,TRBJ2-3,CASGTMFSDTQYF,TGTGCCAGCGGTACTATGTTCTCAGATACGCAGTATTTT
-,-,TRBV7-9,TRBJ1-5,CASSLGSQPQHF,TGTGCCAGCAGCTTAGGGTCTCAGCCCCAGCATTTT
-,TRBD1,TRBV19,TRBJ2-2,CASSLGQSTGELFF,TGTGCCAGTAGTTTGGGACAGTCTACCGGGGAGCTGTTTTTT
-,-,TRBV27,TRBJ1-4,CASSLQGGGTNEKLFF,TGTGCCAGCAGTTTACAGGGCGGGGGAACTAATGAAAAACTGTTTTTT
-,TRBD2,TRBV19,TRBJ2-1,CASSLTSGSSGEQFF,TGTGCCAGTAGCCTTACTAGCGGGAGCTCGGGTGAGCAGTTCTTC
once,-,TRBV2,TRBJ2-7,CASTTRQASYEQYF,TGTGCCAGCACCACAAGACAGGCCAGTTACGAGCAGTACTTC
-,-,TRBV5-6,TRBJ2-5,CASNLGYQETQYF,TGTGCCAGCAACTTGGGGTATCAAGAGACCCAGTACTTC
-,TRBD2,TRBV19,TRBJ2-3,CASSILSSGGARDTQYF,TGTGCCAGTAGTATATTGTCTAGCGGGGGAGCCCGAGATACGCAGTATTTT
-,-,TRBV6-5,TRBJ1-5,CACASGSNQPQHF,TGTGCCTGCGCTTCAGGGAGCAATCAGCCCCAGCATTTT
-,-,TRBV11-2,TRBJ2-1,CASSPRRGGSYNEQFF,TGTGCCAGCAGCCCCCGGAGGGGGGGCTCCTACAATGAGCAGTTCTTC
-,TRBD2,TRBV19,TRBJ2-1,CASGWTSGINEQFF,TGTGCCAGTGGGTGGACTAGCGGGATCAATGAGCAGTTCTTC
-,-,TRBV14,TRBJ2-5,CASSQPGSKGKETQYF,TGTGCCAGCAGCCAACCGGGGTCCAAGGGAAAAGAGACCCAGTACTTC
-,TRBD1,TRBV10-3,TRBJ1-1,CAISELDRHMNTEAFF,TGTGCCATCAGTGAATTGGACAGGCACATGAACACTGAAGCTTTCTTT
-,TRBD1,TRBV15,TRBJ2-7,CATSRGKGQGANEQYF,TGTGCCACCAGCAGAGGAAAGGGACAGGGGGCAAACGAGCAGTACTTC
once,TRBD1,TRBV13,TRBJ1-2,CASSLGGQGYTF,TGTGCCAGCAGCTTAGGGGGACAGGGCTACACCTTC
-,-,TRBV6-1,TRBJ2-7,CASSDLGNEQYF,TGTGCCAGCAGTGATTTGGGGAACGAGCAGTACTTC
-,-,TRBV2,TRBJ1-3,CASRSDGTSGNTIYF,TGTGCCAGCAGATCTGACGGAACCTCTGGAAACACCATATATTTT
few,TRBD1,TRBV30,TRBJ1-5,CAWSGDSDQPQHF,TGTGCCTGGAGTGGGGACAGCGATCAGCCCCAGCATTTT
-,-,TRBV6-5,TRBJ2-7,CASSYWQGYEQYF,TGTGCCAGCAGTTACTGGCAGGGATACGAGCAGTACTTC
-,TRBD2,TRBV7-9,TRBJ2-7,CASSSPTSGRVYEQYF,TGTGCCAGCAGCTCCCCGACTAGCGGGAGAGTCTACGAGCAGTACTTC
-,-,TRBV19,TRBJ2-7,CASSKMGPSYEQYF,TGTGCCAGTAGTAAGATGGGACCAAGCTACGAGCAGTACTTC
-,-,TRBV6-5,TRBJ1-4,CASSYFGATNEKLFF,TGTGCCAGCAGTTACTTTGGTGCAACTAATGAAAAACTGTTTTTT
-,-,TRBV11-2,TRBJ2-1,CASSLTREFRNEQFF,TGTGCCAGCAGCCTCACGAGGGAGTTCAGAAATGAGCAGTTCTTC
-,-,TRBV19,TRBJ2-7,CASSIKGQLPYEQYF,TGTGCCAGTAGTATTAAGGGACAACTCCCCTACGAGCAGTACTTC
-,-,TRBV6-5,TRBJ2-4,CASSRPGWDIQYF,TGTGCCAGCAGCCGGCCCGGGTGGGACATTCAGTACTTC
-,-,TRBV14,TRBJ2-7,CASSLPGVGEQYF,TGTGCCAGCAGCCTGCCAGGGGTCGGCGAGCAGTACTTC
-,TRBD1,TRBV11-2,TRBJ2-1,CASSYGQGANEQFF,TGTGCCAGCAGCTACGGACAGGGGGCGAATGAGCAGTTCTTC
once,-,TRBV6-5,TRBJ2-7,CASSYSSTGTYEQYF,TGTGCCAGCAGTTACTCGTCGACCGGGACCTACGAGCAGTACTTC
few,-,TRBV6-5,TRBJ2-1,CASSYPGQGIGEQFF,TGTGCCAGCAGTTACCCGGGCCAGGGTATAGGTGAGCAGTTCTTC
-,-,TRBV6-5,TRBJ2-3,CASGTDTQYF,TGTGCCAGCGGGACAGATACGCAGTATTTT
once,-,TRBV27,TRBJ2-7,CASSLSIRLGTDYEQYF,TGTGCCAGCAGTTTATCCATTCGACTGGGTACAGATTACGAGCAGTACTTC
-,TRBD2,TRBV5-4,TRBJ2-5,CASSSGLAGDLGTQYF,TGTGCCAGCAGCTCGGGACTAGCGGGAGATTTAGGGACCCAGTACTTC
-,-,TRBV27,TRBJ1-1,CASSLVVGTVRGTEAFF,TGTGCCAGCAGTTTAGTGGTCGGGACGGTGAGGGGTACTGAAGCTTTCTTT
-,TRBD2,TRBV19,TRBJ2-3,CASSIDLGGEAQYF,TGTGCCAGTAGTATAGATCTTGGGGGGGAAGCGCAGTATTTT
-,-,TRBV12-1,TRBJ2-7,CASRILAGGPLSYEQYF,TGTGCCAGCAGGATACTAGCGGGAGGGCCTTTGTCCTACGAGCAGTACTTC
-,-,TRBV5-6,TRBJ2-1,CASSLVQTYNEQFF,TGTGCCAGCAGCTTGGTTCAGACCTACAATGAGCAGTTCTTC
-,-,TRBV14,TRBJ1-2,CASSQLQASNYGYTF,TGTGCCAGCAGCCAACTGCAGGCGAGTAACTATGGCTACACCTTC